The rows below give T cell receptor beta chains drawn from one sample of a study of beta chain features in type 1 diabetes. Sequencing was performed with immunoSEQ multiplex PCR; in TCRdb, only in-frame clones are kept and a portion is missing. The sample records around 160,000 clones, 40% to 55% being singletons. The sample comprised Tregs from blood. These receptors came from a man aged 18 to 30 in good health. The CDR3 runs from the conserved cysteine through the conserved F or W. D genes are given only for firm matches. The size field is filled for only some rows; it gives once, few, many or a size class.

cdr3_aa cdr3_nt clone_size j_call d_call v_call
CASSLNRGAEAFF TGTGCCAGCAGCTTAAACAGGGGCGCTGAAGCTTTCTTT - TRBJ1-1 TRBD1 TRBV5-4
CAGEGRQPQHF TGTGCCGGCGAGGGCCGCCAGCCCCAGCATTTT few TRBJ1-5 - TRBV14
CASGQTSRVGTQYF TGTGCCAGCGGCCAGACTAGCCGTGTAGGGACCCAGTACTTC - TRBJ2-5 TRBD2 TRBV27
CASSRVGGHPYEQYF TGTGCCAGCTCACGGGTAGGCGGACACCCCTACGAGCAGTACTTC - TRBJ2-7 - TRBV18
CASSLALNTEAFF TGCGCCAGCAGCTTAGCCCTGAACACTGAAGCTTTCTTT - TRBJ1-1 - TRBV5-1
CSVVDSPFQETQYF TGCAGCGTTGTCGACAGCCCATTCCAAGAGACCCAGTACTTC few TRBJ2-5 - TRBV29-1
CASSPESSYNEQFF TGCGCCAGCAGTCCGGAGAGCTCCTACAATGAGCAGTTCTTC - TRBJ2-1 - TRBV5-1
CASSQVLGAGYNEQFF TGTGCCAGCAGCCAAGTGTTGGGGGCGGGCTACAATGAGCAGTTCTTC - TRBJ2-1 - TRBV4-2
CASSQGRVSLETQYF TGTGCCAGCAGCCAAGGTCGTGTGTCTTTGGAGACCCAGTACTTC - TRBJ2-5 - TRBV14
CAISDQGSTYEQYF TGTGCCATCAGTGACCAGGGATCTACCTACGAGCAGTACTTC - TRBJ2-7 - TRBV10-3
CASRRTSQETQYF TGTGCCAGCAGAAGGACAAGTCAAGAGACCCAGTACTTC - TRBJ2-5 - TRBV5-4
CASSQRETDTQYF TGTGCCAGCAGCCAGCGGGAGACAGATACGCAGTATTTT - TRBJ2-3 TRBD2 TRBV4-2
CASTTGVDTQYF TGTGCCAGCACAACCGGAGTGGATACGCAGTATTTT - TRBJ2-3 - TRBV28
CASSFQLAGEGETQYF TGTGCCAGCAGTTTCCAACTAGCGGGCGAGGGGGAGACCCAGTACTTC - TRBJ2-5 TRBD2 TRBV28